This is a list of T cell receptor beta chains from one sample in a study of cytomegalovirus exposure and HLA in healthy donors. Only in-frame clones appear in the TCRdb table, and some are missing; sequencing was by immunoSEQ multiplex PCR. The table includes more than 85,000 clones, around four fifths detected once. Sequences were obtained from PBMCs. The source of these receptors is a young man in good health and CMV-seronegative. Each CDR3 is given without its conserved first and last residue. Only some rows state a clone size, as once, few, many or a class for expanded clones.

TRBJ2-2	.	TRBV28	ASSLSYAGELF
TRBJ1-1	few	TRBV5-4	ASSSGTGLNTEAF
TRBJ2-1	.	TRBV5-4	ASSFQYNEQF
TRBJ2-1	.	TRBV27	ASSFPGLAGGQPF
TRBJ2-2	few	TRBV2	ASSVRTGNTGELF
TRBJ2-1	.	TRBV19	ASSTDRFGGTYNEQF
TRBJ1-1	few	TRBV11-3	ASELRGKEAF
TRBJ1-6	.	TRBV28	ASVSGQGNNSPLH
TRBJ2-5	.	TRBV5-4	ASSGSGLAGGPKTQY
TRBJ2-7	once	TRBV6-1	ASSGPRQSYEQY
TRBJ1-4	.	TRBV9	ASAPGLGANEKLF